Listed below are T cell receptor beta chains from one sample, sequenced in a study of T cell clonotyping in hematopoietic cell transplantation. Here immunoSEQ multiplex PCR was the method, and the copy in TCRdb shows in-frame clones only, minus some. The profile covers approximately 41,000 clones, with about 96% appearing a single time and 0.95% taken by the ten largest. The specimen sequenced was peripheral blood mononuclear cells. Every receptor here comes from a man aged 25-45 years in good health. Some clones in this sample may be carry-over from other donors' samples. CDR3s include the opening cysteine and the closing phenylalanine or tryptophan. The D gene is left open where the match is weak. Only some rows state a clone size, as once, few, many or a class for expanded clones.

size: .; J: TRBJ2-3; D: .; V: TRBV9; DNA: TGTGCCAGCAGCGTAGGCGGGGTAGTCACAGATACGCAGTATTTT; CDR3: CASSVGGVVTDTQYF
size: .; J: TRBJ2-1; D: .; V: TRBV6-4; DNA: TGTGCCAGCACCACACCCCAGGGAGTACGCCCCGACAATGAGCAGTTCTTC; CDR3: CASTTPQGVRPDNEQFF
size: .; J: TRBJ1-1; D: TRBD1; V: TRBV12-5; DNA: TGTGCTACCTCACGACAGGGGAACACTGAAGCTTTCTTT; CDR3: CATSRQGNTEAFF
size: .; J: TRBJ1-3; D: .; V: TRBV6-1; DNA: TGTGCCAGCGGTCGAGGACCAGCCTCTGGAAACACCATATATTTT; CDR3: CASGRGPASGNTIYF
size: once; J: TRBJ1-1; D: .; V: TRBV19; DNA: TGTGCCAGTAGTATCTCGGAGAACACTGAAGCTTTCTTT; CDR3: CASSISENTEAFF
size: .; J: TRBJ1-1; D: .; V: TRBV5-5; DNA: TGTGCCAGCAGCGGCGGAGAGACTGAAGCTTTCTTT; CDR3: CASSGGETEAFF
size: .; J: TRBJ2-7; D: .; V: TRBV5-4; DNA: TGTGCCAGCAGCGAGGGGTATGGAATCTACGAGCAGTACTTC; CDR3: CASSEGYGIYEQYF
size: once; J: TRBJ1-1; D: TRBD1; V: TRBV5-8; DNA: TGTGCCAGCAGCTTGGGGACAGGGACTGAAGCTTTCTTT; CDR3: CASSLGTGTEAFF
size: .; J: TRBJ1-5; D: TRBD1; V: TRBV5-5; DNA: TGTGCCAGCAGCTTGGGGAACAGGGGAGTCTATAGCAATCAGCCCCAGCATTTT; CDR3: CASSLGNRGVYSNQPQHF
size: .; J: TRBJ2-7; D: TRBD1; V: TRBV19; DNA: TGTGCCAGTAGTATAAGGGACAGGGGATACGAGCAGTACTTC; CDR3: CASSIRDRGYEQYF
size: .; J: TRBJ2-1; D: TRBD2; V: TRBV19; DNA: TGTGCCAGTAGCCTACTAGCGGCCAGCTACAATGAGCAGTTCTTC; CDR3: CASSLLAASYNEQFF
size: .; J: TRBJ1-3; D: .; V: TRBV5-1; DNA: TGCGCCAGCAGCTTGGGGGCCTCACCTTTTGGAAACACCATATATTTT; CDR3: CASSLGASPFGNTIYF
size: .; J: TRBJ2-1; D: .; V: TRBV13; DNA: TGTGCCAGCAGCTTAGAGGGGGAGTATAATGAGCAGTTCTTC; CDR3: CASSLEGEYNEQFF
size: once; J: TRBJ2-3; D: .; V: TRBV27; DNA: TGTGCCAGCAGGGCTGCTGGCACAGATACGCAGTATTTT; CDR3: CASRAAGTDTQYF
size: .; J: TRBJ1-2; D: .; V: TRBV6-5; DNA: TGTGCCAGCAGCCCCAGGAGCCCCTGGATCTACACCTTC; CDR3: CASSPRSPWIYTF
size: .; J: TRBJ2-1; D: TRBD2; V: TRBV11-2; DNA: TGTGCCAGCAGCTACCTAGCGGGAGCCTACAATGAGCAGTTCTTC; CDR3: CASSYLAGAYNEQFF
size: .; J: TRBJ2-1; D: TRBD2; V: TRBV7-2; DNA: TGTGCCAGCACCCTTCTAGCGGGGAACTACAATGAGCAGTTCTTC; CDR3: CASTLLAGNYNEQFF
size: .; J: TRBJ1-4; D: .; V: TRBV19; DNA: TGTGCCAGTAGTTTTCAGGGGAGGAATGAAAAACTGTTTTTT; CDR3: CASSFQGRNEKLFF
size: .; J: TRBJ2-2; D: .; V: TRBV6-5; DNA: TGTGCCAGCAGTTACTCGACTTACACCGGGGAGCTGTTTTTT; CDR3: CASSYSTYTGELFF
size: .; J: TRBJ1-2; D: TRBD1; V: TRBV14; DNA: TGTGCCAGCAGCCAAGATGGCCTACAGGGGGAAAATGGCTACACCTTC; CDR3: CASSQDGLQGENGYTF
size: .; J: TRBJ1-4; D: TRBD1; V: TRBV12-5; DNA: TGTGCTAGTGGGCAGACAGGGAGTATGGGAAAACTGTTTTTT; CDR3: CASGQTGSMGKLFF
size: .; J: TRBJ2-7; D: .; V: TRBV14; DNA: TGTGCCAGCAGCCCGGACAGAATTGCCTACGAGCAGTACTTC; CDR3: CASSPDRIAYEQYF
size: .; J: TRBJ2-7; D: .; V: TRBV6-6; DNA: TGTGCCAGCAGTAGGAGTCCGGGGAAAGGAACCTACGAGCAGTACTTC; CDR3: CASSRSPGKGTYEQYF
size: once; J: TRBJ1-4; D: .; V: TRBV7-2; DNA: TGTGCCAGCAGCCCGACGCCCCGCCGCGGCCTTGAAAAACTGTTTTTT; CDR3: CASSPTPRRGLEKLFF
size: .; J: TRBJ2-7; D: .; V: TRBV25-1; DNA: TGTGCCAGCAGTTCTTCCGAGGGCGCGGGATACGAGCAGTACTTC; CDR3: CASSSSEGAGYEQYF
size: .; J: TRBJ2-2; D: .; V: TRBV19; DNA: TGTGCCCTACAGGGAGAGGGTTCCGGGGAGCTGTTTTTT; CDR3: CALQGEGSGELFF
size: .; J: TRBJ2-2; D: .; V: TRBV9; DNA: TGTGCCAGCAGCGTTCGGGCAAGAACGAACACCGGGGAGCTGTTTTTT; CDR3: CASSVRARTNTGELFF
size: .; J: TRBJ2-7; D: TRBD1; V: TRBV6-1; DNA: TGTGCCAGCAGTGAAGAGACCGGGACAGGATCCTACGAGCAGTACTTC; CDR3: CASSEETGTGSYEQYF
size: .; J: TRBJ1-1; D: .; V: TRBV5-6; DNA: TGTGCCAGCAGCAGTTACCGGGGGGCCCTGAACACTGAAGCTTTCTTT; CDR3: CASSSYRGALNTEAFF
size: .; J: TRBJ1-2; D: .; V: TRBV10-3; DNA: TGTGCCATCAGTGAGTCGATCATCAGGGACTATGGCTACACCTTC; CDR3: CAISESIIRDYGYTF
size: .; J: TRBJ1-5; D: TRBD1; V: TRBV4-1; DNA: TGCGCCAGCAGCCAAGGTGGGATGGTAGGGACAGGGCATCAGCCCCAGCATTTT; CDR3: CASSQGGMVGTGHQPQHF
size: .; J: TRBJ2-7; D: .; V: TRBV5-1; DNA: TGCGCCAGCAGCTTGGTCGGGAGCTCCTACGAGCAGTACTTC; CDR3: CASSLVGSSYEQYF
size: few; J: TRBJ2-2; D: .; V: TRBV19; DNA: TGTGCCAGTAATGTCGGGGTGAACACCGGGGAGCTGTTTTTT; CDR3: CASNVGVNTGELFF
size: .; J: TRBJ2-7; D: .; V: TRBV19; DNA: TGTGCCAGTAGTATAGGGGTTCGCGTCTACGAGCAGTACTTC; CDR3: CASSIGVRVYEQYF
size: .; J: TRBJ2-7; D: .; V: TRBV2; DNA: TGTGCCAGCAGTCGGGCCCCGGATAACTACGAGCAGTACTTC; CDR3: CASSRAPDNYEQYF
size: .; J: TRBJ2-4; D: .; V: TRBV5-6; DNA: TGTGCCAGCAGCCAAGGTGGGCTCCCGGTCAAAAACATTCAGTACTTC; CDR3: CASSQGGLPVKNIQYF
size: .; J: TRBJ2-5; D: .; V: TRBV5-1; DNA: TGCGCCAGCACCCAGGGACATTTCGACCAAGAGACCCAGTACTTC; CDR3: CASTQGHFDQETQYF
size: once; J: TRBJ2-1; D: .; V: TRBV9; DNA: TGTGCCAGCAGCGTAGGACTCGAGCTCAGTGAGCAGTTCTTC; CDR3: CASSVGLELSEQFF
size: once; J: TRBJ1-1; D: TRBD1; V: TRBV5-6; DNA: TGTGCCAGCAGCGGGGATGTAGGGACAGGGGGGAGGACTGAAGCTTTCTTT; CDR3: CASSGDVGTGGRTEAFF
size: .; J: TRBJ1-2; D: TRBD1; V: TRBV29-1; DNA: TGCAGCGTTCAAGGGGGCAGAATTTATGGCTACACCTTC; CDR3: CSVQGGRIYGYTF
size: .; J: TRBJ1-1; D: TRBD1; V: TRBV12-5; DNA: TGTGCTAGTGTCCTCTCCGGGACAGGGGAAGGATACACTGAAGCTTTCTTT; CDR3: CASVLSGTGEGYTEAFF
size: .; J: TRBJ2-1; D: .; V: TRBV6-6; DNA: TGTGCCAGCAGGGGCCCAGGGGAACTGTACAATGAGCAGTTCTTC; CDR3: CASRGPGELYNEQFF
size: .; J: TRBJ1-2; D: .; V: TRBV7-8; DNA: TGTGCCAGCAGCTTACTCGGACAGTCCTATGGCTACACCTTC; CDR3: CASSLLGQSYGYTF